Listed below are T cell receptor beta chains from one sample, sequenced in a study of immune evolution from preneoplasia to lung adenocarcinoma. The table came from immunoSEQ multiplex PCR; TCRdb's copy has only in-frame clones and leaves some out. Among 13,000 to 15,000 clones listed, 85% were seen once. Specimen: FFPE lung adenocarcinoma in situ tissue. The receptors shown here come from a donor at least 70 years old with lung adenocarcinoma. Both conserved end residues are part of each CDR3. Each record gives: V gene, J gene, D gene, clone size, CDR3 DNA, CDR3 protein. The D gene is left open where the match is weak. The listing skips clone size in some rows; elsewhere it reads once, few, many or a size class.

>TRBV2|TRBJ2-7|TRBD2|.
TGTGCCAGCAGCAGGACTAGCGGGAGCTACGAGCAGTACTTC
CASSRTSGSYEQYF
>TRBV30|TRBJ2-5|TRBD1|.
TGTGCCTGGAGCCCCGGGACAGGGGGCCAAGAGACCCAGTACTTC
CAWSPGTGGQETQYF
>TRBV30|TRBJ1-5|.|.
TGTGCCTCTTACTCCCTCGTGGGAATCAGCAATCAGCCCCAGCATTTT
CASYSLVGISNQPQHF
>TRBV7-9|TRBJ2-7|TRBD1|few
TGTGCCAGCAGCCCGTCGGCGGCAGGGGGCTTTTACGAGCAGTACTTC
CASSPSAAGGFYEQYF
>TRBV5-4|TRBJ2-6|TRBD1|.
TGTGCCAGCAACACCGACAGGGGCGAGGCTGGGGCCAACGTCCTGACTTTC
CASNTDRGEAGANVLTF
>TRBV19|TRBJ1-2|TRBD1|.
TGTGCCAGTAGTAGAAGACAGGGAAACGACTATGGCTACACCTTC
CASSRRQGNDYGYTF
>TRBV2|TRBJ2-1|.|.
TGTGCCAGCACGACTACACTATCTCATGAGCAGTTCTTC
CASTTTLSHEQFF
>TRBV10-3|TRBJ2-1|.|.
TGTGCCATCAGCGTTGACGGTGAGCAGTTCTTC
CAISVDGEQFF
>TRBV11-3|TRBJ2-1|TRBD1|.
TGTGCCAGCAGCCAGACAGGGGGCTACAATGAGCAGTTCTTC
CASSQTGGYNEQFF
>TRBV29-1|TRBJ2-1|TRBD1|.
TGCAGCTTTAGGTCGGGGACAGGGGGGCTGAGCTCCTACAATGAGCAGTTCTTC
CSFRSGTGGLSSYNEQFF
>TRBV6-5|TRBJ2-7|TRBD1|.
TGTGCCAGCAGCCGGGACAGGGGATCCTACGAGCAGTACTTC
CASSRDRGSYEQYF
>TRBV5-1|TRBJ1-1|.|.
TGCGCCAGCAGCAGAGATCCGGGGTACGACACTGAAGCTTTCTTT
CASSRDPGYDTEAFF
>TRBV18|TRBJ1-4|TRBD1|.
TGTGCCAGCTCACCGTATCCGGGACAGTCTAATGAAAAACTGTTTTTT
CASSPYPGQSNEKLFF
>TRBV4-1|TRBJ2-4|.|.
TGCGCCAGCAGCCAAGAAGTATTAAACATTCAGTACTTC
CASSQEVLNIQYF
>TRBV7-9|TRBJ2-5|TRBD2|.
TGTGCCAGCAGCTGGAGCGGGGGCAGGGGTACGGAGACCCAGTACTTC
CASSWSGGRGTETQYF
>TRBV4-2|TRBJ2-7|.|.
TGTGCCAGCAGCCAAGCGGACGGGCCCTACGAGCAGTACTTC
CASSQADGPYEQYF
>TRBV2|TRBJ2-2|.|.
TGTGCCAGCAGGGACAGTAACACCGGGGAGCTGTTTTTT
CASRDSNTGELFF
>TRBV5-1|TRBJ1-1|TRBD1|.
TGCGCCAGCAGCTTGGGACAGGGGGCTGGGGCTGAAGCTTTCTTT
CASSLGQGAGAEAFF
>TRBV7-9|TRBJ2-5|.|.
TGTGCCAGCAGCCAAACCAGTGGGACCCAGTACTTC
CASSQTSGTQYF